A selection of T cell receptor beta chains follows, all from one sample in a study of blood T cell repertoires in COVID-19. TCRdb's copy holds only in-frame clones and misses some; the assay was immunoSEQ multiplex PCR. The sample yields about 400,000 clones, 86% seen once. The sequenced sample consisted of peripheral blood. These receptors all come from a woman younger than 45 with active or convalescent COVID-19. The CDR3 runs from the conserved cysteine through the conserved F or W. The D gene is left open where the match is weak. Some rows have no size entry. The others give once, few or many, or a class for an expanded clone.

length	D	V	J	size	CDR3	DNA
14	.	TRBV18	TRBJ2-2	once	CASSPRGDTGELFF	TGTGCCAGCTCACCACGGGGGGACACCGGGGAGCTGTTTTTT
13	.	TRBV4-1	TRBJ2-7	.	CASSQGDTYEQYF	TGCGCCAGCAGCCAAGGAGACACCTACGAGCAGTACTTC
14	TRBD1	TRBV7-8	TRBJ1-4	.	CASSLDRGREKLFF	TGTGCCAGCAGCTTAGACAGGGGTCGTGAAAAACTGTTTTTT
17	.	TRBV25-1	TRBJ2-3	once	CASTGFRGAGATDTQYF	TGTGCCAGCACTGGGTTCCGGGGGGCGGGAGCAACTGATACGCAGTATTTT
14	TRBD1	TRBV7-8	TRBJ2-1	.	CAISLGQGYNEQFF	TGTGCCATCTCTTTGGGACAGGGATACAATGAGCAGTTCTTC
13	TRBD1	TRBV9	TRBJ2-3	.	CASSSTGTDTQYF	TGTGCCAGCAGCTCGACAGGGACAGATACGCAGTATTTT
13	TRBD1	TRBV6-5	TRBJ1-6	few	CASSSTGVSPLHF	TGTGCCAGCAGTTCGACAGGGGTGTCACCCCTCCACTTT
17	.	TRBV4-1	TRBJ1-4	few	CASSPAHPTGTNEKLFF	TGCGCCAGCAGCCCCGCTCATCCGACAGGAACTAATGAAAAACTGTTTTTT
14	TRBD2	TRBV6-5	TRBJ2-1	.	CASRTSGAEDEQFF	TGTGCCAGCAGGACTAGCGGAGCCGAGGATGAGCAGTTCTTC
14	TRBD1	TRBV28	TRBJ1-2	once	CASSSQGQNYGYTF	TGTGCCAGCAGTTCCCAGGGACAGAACTATGGCTACACCTTC
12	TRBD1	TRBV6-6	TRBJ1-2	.	CASSGTVYGYTF	TGTGCCAGCAGTGGGACAGTCTATGGCTACACCTTC
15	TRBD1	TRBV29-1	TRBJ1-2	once	CSVGQGVVTNYGYTF	TGCAGCGTTGGCCAGGGGGTTGTTACTAACTATGGCTACACCTTC
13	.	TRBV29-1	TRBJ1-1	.	CSVRTDMNTEAFF	TGCAGCGTTCGGACAGATATGAACACTGAAGCTTTCTTT
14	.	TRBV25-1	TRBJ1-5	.	CASSPAGLNQPQHF	TGTGCCAGCTCCCCGGCCGGACTCAATCAGCCCCAGCATTTT
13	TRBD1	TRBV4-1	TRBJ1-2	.	CASRRQGAVGYTF	TGCGCCAGCAGGCGACAGGGGGCGGTAGGCTACACCTTC
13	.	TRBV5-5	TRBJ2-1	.	CASSHRQVNEQFF	TGTGCCAGCAGTCACCGACAGGTCAATGAGCAGTTCTTC
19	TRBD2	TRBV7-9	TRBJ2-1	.	CASSPLLGSGLGGVNEQFF	TGTGCCAGCAGCCCGCTCCTGGGTAGCGGACTCGGGGGGGTTAATGAGCAGTTCTTC
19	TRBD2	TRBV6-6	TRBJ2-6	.	CASSPTLAGGTNGANVLTF	TGTGCCAGCAGTCCTACTCTAGCGGGAGGGACAAATGGGGCCAACGTCCTGACTTTC
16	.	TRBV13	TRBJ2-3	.	CASSLGGTRLGDTQYF	TGTGCCAGCAGCTTGGGTGGGACTCGTTTGGGAGATACGCAGTATTTT
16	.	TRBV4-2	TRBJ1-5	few	CASSQVEANSNQPQHF	TGTGCCAGCAGCCAAGTTGAGGCTAATAGCAATCAGCCCCAGCATTTT
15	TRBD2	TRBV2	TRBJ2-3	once	CASSETSGNTDTQYF	TGTGCCAGCAGTGAGACTAGCGGGAACACAGATACGCAGTATTTT
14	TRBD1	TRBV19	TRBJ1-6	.	CASSPATGESPLHF	TGTGCCAGTAGTCCAGCTACAGGGGAATCACCCCTCCACTTT
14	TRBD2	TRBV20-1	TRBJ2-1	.	CSASFPSGGGEQFF	TGCAGTGCTAGTTTTCCCAGCGGGGGGGGTGAGCAGTTCTTC
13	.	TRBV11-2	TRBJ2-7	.	CASSSSRPYEQYF	TGTGCCAGCAGCTCTTCCAGGCCCTACGAGCAGTACTTC
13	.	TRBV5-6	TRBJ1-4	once	CASSLSVVEKLFF	TGTGCCAGCAGCTTGTCGGTGGTTGAAAAACTGTTTTTT
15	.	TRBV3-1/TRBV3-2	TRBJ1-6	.	CASSQVLSYNSPLHF	TGTGCCAGCAGCCAAGTTCTGAGCTATAATTCACCCCTCCACTTT
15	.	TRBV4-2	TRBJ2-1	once	CASSPSASSYNEQFF	TGTGCCAGCAGTCCGAGCGCGAGCTCCTACAATGAGCAGTTCTTC